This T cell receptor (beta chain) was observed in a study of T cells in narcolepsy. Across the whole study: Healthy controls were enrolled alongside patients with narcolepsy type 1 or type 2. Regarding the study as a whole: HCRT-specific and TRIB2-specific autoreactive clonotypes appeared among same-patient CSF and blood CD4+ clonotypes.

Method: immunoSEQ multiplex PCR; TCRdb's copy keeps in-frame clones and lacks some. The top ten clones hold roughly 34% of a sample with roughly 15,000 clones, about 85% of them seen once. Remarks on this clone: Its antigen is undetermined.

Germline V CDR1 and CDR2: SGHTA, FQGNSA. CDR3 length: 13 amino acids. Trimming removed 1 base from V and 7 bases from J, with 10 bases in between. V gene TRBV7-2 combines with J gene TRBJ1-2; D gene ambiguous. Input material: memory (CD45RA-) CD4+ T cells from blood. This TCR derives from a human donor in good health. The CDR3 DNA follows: TGTGCCAGCAGCTTAGGTGTATCCATTGGCTACACCTTC. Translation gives CASSLGVSIGYTF.